The clone carrying this TCR beta chain occurred a few times. Its antigen is not identified. CDR3 length: 15 residues. Germline-derived CDR1 and CDR2 are LGHNT and FRNRAP. V lost 7 bases, J lost 4 bases, and 17 bases lay in between. Time point here: newly diagnosed GD, antithyroid drugs for less than 3 months. With RNA extracted from PBMCs as input, the TCR library was made. The record originates from a study of regulatory T cells in long-lasting Graves disease. Investigators prepared the TCR beta libraries by applying iRepertoire HTBI primers and Arm-PCR of CDR3 regions. One entry per CDR3 protein, called by TCRdb with MiXCR from the multiplex PCR reads. Found here are about 440,000 distinct CDR3 sequences, under 15% of them singletons; the top ten hold 16%. Overall study findings and caveats: Blood alone, not thyroid tissue, was studied.

These same data were also listed under a study on T cells in Graves' hyperthyroidism and ophthalmopathy. That report notes: A model built on 13 V-J features separated ophthalmopathy from stable hyperthyroidism. With a median lead of around 6.7 months before onset, the model predicted ophthalmopathy.

The origin of this receptor is a woman aged 25 to 39 with Graves disease. Material: peripheral blood mononuclear cells (PBMCs), obtained at new diagnosis, from a patient treated with antithyroid drugs. The chain recombines TRBV12-5 with TRBJ2-1, with D perhaps being TRBD1 or TRBD2 (5 bases each). CDR3 residues: CASVPTGTVYNEQFF. The CDR3 region has the DNA TGTGCTAGTGTTCCTACCGGGACGGTATACAATGAGCAGTTCTTC.